Following are 11 T cell receptor beta chains from one sample sequenced in a study of blood T cells in healthy people across ages (dated by TCRdb to the mid-2010s). The receptor library was made with 5' RACE. A second 7 to 11 cycle PCR used a sample-barcoded 5' primer and a J-beta primer mix. TCRdb itself trimmed the public reads at Q25 with fastp, ran MiXCR and retained productive beta chains. A single entry per CDR3 protein holds the most common genes and DNA from its merged rows. This sample is represented by roughly 1.9 million distinct CDR3 sequences; 35% to 50% of them were singletons. The top ten clones comprise 23% of the sample. Sequenced sample: blood. The receptors come from a human donor in good health.

Only a few counts were recorded for this clonotype. The chain links TRBV3-1 to TRBJ1-6; 7 positions match TRBD1. CDR3 size: 17 residues. V lost 6 bases, J lost 4 bases, and 12 bases stayed unmatched. Germline V gene sequence: CDR1 LGHDT, CDR2 YNNKEL (reference sequence). The DNA of the CDR3 is TGTGCCAGCAGTACTTCTCCGGGACAGAGATATAATTCACCCCTCCACTTT. Translating it yields CASSTSPGQRYNSPLHF.

This clonotype appeared a few times. The chain recombines TRBV20-1 with TRBJ2-3; D perhaps matches TRBD2 (6 bases). The germline V and J ends were trimmed by 0 bases and 4 bases, with 14 bases remaining between them. This CDR3 spans 15 amino acids. Germline values: CDR1 DFQATT, CDR2 SNEGSKA (reference sequence). The CDR3 loop is CSARDPWTTPDTQYF. The CDR3 nucleotides read TGCAGTGCTAGAGACCCCTGGACTACCCCAGATACGCAGTATTTT.

The V call is TRBV7-9, the J call TRBJ1-2, with a tentative D call TRBD1 (5 bases). V lost 6 bases, J lost 6 bases, and 17 bases lay in between. Germline lookup yields CDR1 SEHNR and CDR2 FQNEAQ (reference sequence). The CDR3 is 14 amino acids. CDR3 loop: CASRKGPSNHGYTF. CDR3 bases: TGTGCCAGCAGAAAGGGGCCATCGAACCATGGCTACACCTTC.

About this clonotype itself: One end of the junction varies from germline; a read error may be responsible. The chain employs TRBV4-3 and TRBJ2-1, with D possibly matching TRBD2 (6 bases). The CDR3 runs 15 residues. Germline values: CDR1 LGHNA, CDR2 YSLEER. The CDR3 spells CASGQALGGVNEQFF. The CDR3, as DNA: TGCGCCAGCGGCCAAGCGCTAGGAGGGGTCAATGAGCAGTTCTTC.

The V gene is TRBV6-1, the J gene TRBJ1-5; 10 positions match TRBD1. The CDR3 length is 18 residues. Germline lookup yields CDR1 MNHNS and CDR2 SASEGT. The junction had 11 bases not matched to a gene; V was cut back by 6 bases and J by 0 bases. Written as DNA, the CDR3 is TGTGCCAGCAGCCCGACAGGGGGCGGCTGGGGTAGCAATCAGCCCCAGCATTTT. Protein product: CASSPTGGGWGSNQPQHF.

This clonotype was detected only a few times. The CDR3 DNA reads as TGCGCCAGCAGCCAAGATGAGCGGGGCCAAGGCTACACCTTC. It is translated as CASSQDERGQGYTF. V and J are TRBV4-1 and TRBJ1-2; D possibly corresponds to TRBD1 (5 bases). The CDR3 runs to 14 residues. In germline, CDR1 is MGHRA, CDR2 YSYEKL. V was trimmed by 0 bases and J by 8 bases, leaving 13 bases between them.

This clonotype has only a few counts. The V gene is TRBV4-1, the J gene TRBJ2-1, with D maybe TRBD2 (5 bases). CDR3 length equals 14 residues. The V and J ends lost 4 bases and 6 bases respectively, with 13 bases between them. Germline V gene lookup returns CDR1 MGHRA and CDR2 YSYEKL. CDR3 nucleotides: TGCGCCAGCAGCCCTAACTATCGGGGCAATGAGCAGTTCTTC. Protein: CASSPNYRGNEQFF.

This clonotype was observed a few times. This chain joins TRBV20-1 and TRBJ1-1; 8 positions agree with TRBD1. V trimming: 0 bases; J trimming: 1 base; junction bases outside the gene matches: 1. This CDR3 comprises 14 residues. Germline lookup yields CDR1 DFQATT and CDR2 SNEGSKA (reference sequence). The DNA of the CDR3 is TGCAGTGCTAGAGATCAGGGGGCGAACACTGAAGCTTTCTTT. Translating it yields CSARDQGANTEAFF.

Only a few counts were recorded for this clonotype. The genes are TRBV7-2 and TRBJ1-1; D gene uncertain. CDR3 length: 15 amino acids. Germline V gene lookup returns CDR1 SGHTA and CDR2 FQGNSA. Deletions cut 5 bases from V and 1 base from J, with 14 bases between. This chain's CDR3 is CASSPRELTNTEAFF. The CDR3 bases are TGTGCCAGCAGCCCGCGTGAGTTAACGAACACTGAAGCTTTCTTT.

This chain joins TRBV7-6 and TRBJ2-5; a possible D gene is TRBD1 (6 bases). Germline V lookup: CDR1 SGHVS, CDR2 FNYEAQ. Trimming shortened V by 1 base and J by 4 bases, and 13 bases separated the two germline ends. The CDR3 has 15 residues. The CDR3 sequence is CASSLVSQGGETQYF. CDR3 nucleotide sequence: TGTGCCAGCAGCTTAGTGTCACAGGGTGGAGAGACCCAGTACTTC. Full variable domain (missing parts from reference TRBV7-6 and TRBJ2-5): GAGVSQSPRYKVTKRGQDVALRCDPISGHVSLYWYRQALGQGPEFLTYFNYEAQQDKSGLPNDRFSAERPEGSISTLTIQRTEQRDSAMYRCASSLVSQGGETQYFGPGTRLLVL.

The V and J genes are TRBV4-2 and TRBJ1-5, with D hard to call. Germline loops: CDR1 LGHNA, CDR2 YNFKEQ. V dropped 0 bases and J dropped 5 bases, with 8 bases sitting between them. The CDR3 length is 14 residues. The CDR3 spells CASSQEHWDQPQHF. DNA for the CDR3: TGTGCCAGCAGCCAAGAGCACTGGGATCAGCCCCAGCATTTT.